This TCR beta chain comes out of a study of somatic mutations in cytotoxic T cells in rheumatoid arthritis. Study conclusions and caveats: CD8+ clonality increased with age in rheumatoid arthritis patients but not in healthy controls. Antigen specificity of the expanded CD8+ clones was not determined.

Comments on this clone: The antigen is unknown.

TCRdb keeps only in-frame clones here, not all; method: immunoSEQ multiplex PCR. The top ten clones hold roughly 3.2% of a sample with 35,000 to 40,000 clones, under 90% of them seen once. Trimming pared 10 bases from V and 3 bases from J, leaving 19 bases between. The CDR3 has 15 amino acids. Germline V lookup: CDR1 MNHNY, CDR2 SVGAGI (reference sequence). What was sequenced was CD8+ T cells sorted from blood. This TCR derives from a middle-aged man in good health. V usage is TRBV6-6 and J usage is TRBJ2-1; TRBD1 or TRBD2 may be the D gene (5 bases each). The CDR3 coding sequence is TGTGCCACCTTGGATGAACGGGACCGCTACAATGAGCAGTTCTTC. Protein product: CATLDERDRYNEQFF.